Each of the 9 T cell receptor beta chains below was sequenced from the same sample in a study of blood T cell repertoires in COVID-19 (dated by TCRdb to about 2020). Libraries were constructed by the immunoSEQ multiplex PCR assay. The immuneACCESS repertoire file appears here via TCRdb, limited to in-frame rearrangements. These files lack a portion of the clones; in checked studies, under half of the deficit traces to unresolved V genes, and the cause of the others is not known. For this sample the table gives around 200,000 clones, of which approximately 86% were detected only once. Less than 3% of the sample rests with the top ten. Sequencing was carried out using peripheral blood. The receptors were sampled from a man aged 40-50 years with active or convalescent COVID-19.

A single count supports this clone. The rearrangement joins TRBV19 to TRBJ2-1, with D possibly matching TRBD2 (6 bases). Germline V gene data show CDR1 as LNHDA and CDR2 as SQIVND (reference sequence). There are 16 residues in the CDR3. Deletions cut 4 bases from V and 0 bases from J, with 13 bases between. CDR3 in DNA: TGTGCCAGTAGTACCCGACTAGGGAGCTCCTACAATGAGCAGTTCTTC. Translated: CASSTRLGSSYNEQFF.

The chain employs TRBV29-1 and TRBJ2-2; TRBD1 matches at 7 bases. Germline V CDR1 and CDR2: SQVTM, ANQGSEA. The CDR3 extends over 14 amino acids. With V trimmed by 3 bases and J by 5 bases, 6 bases remained unmatched. The CDR3 coding sequence is TGCAGCGTTGAGAGGGGGCCCGGGACCGGGGAGCTGTTTTTT. It yields the protein CSVERGPGTGELFF.

V and J are TRBV7-9 and TRBJ1-2; D unresolved. CDR3 length: 13 amino acids. V lost 5 bases and J 7 bases, leaving 14 bases between the germline ends. Germline V gene data show CDR1 as SEHNR and CDR2 as FQNEAQ (reference sequence). CDR3 amino acids: CASSPGGVFGYTF. Here the CDR3 DNA reads TGTGCCAGCAGCCCTGGCGGAGTGTTTGGCTACACCTTC.

The CDR3 loop reads CASSSAGGSNEKLFF. The CDR3 DNA is TGCGCCAGCAGCTCGGCAGGGGGGTCTAATGAAAAACTGTTTTTT. V usage is TRBV5-1 and J usage is TRBJ1-4, with 7 bases lining up with TRBD1. V was pared by 3 bases and J by 3 bases, with 5 bases of the junction left unmatched. CDR1 is SGHRS, CDR2 YFSETQ, per germline. The CDR3 runs to 15 residues.

V gene TRBV21-1 combines with J gene TRBJ1-1. TRBV21-1 is flagged as a pseudogene. CDR3 size: 15 residues. The CDR3 bases are TGTGCCAGCAGCAAATTCACCTACGAGAACACTGAAGCTTTCTTT. It encodes CASSKFTYENTEAFF.

The chain recombines TRBV4-1 with TRBJ2-1; tentative D call: TRBD1 (5 bases). CDR1 MGHRA and CDR2 YSYEKL come from the germline V gene. This CDR3 contains 15 residues. V dropped 1 base and J dropped 2 bases, with 9 bases sitting between them. CDR3 in amino acids: CASSQGKGPYNEQFF. Written as DNA, the CDR3 is TGCGCCAGCAGCCAAGGGAAGGGGCCCTACAATGAGCAGTTCTTC.

This sequence joins TRBV7-9 and TRBJ2-1, with 8 bases lining up with TRBD1. The CDR3 loop spans 15 amino acids. Germline assignment: CDR1 SEHNR and CDR2 FQNEAQ (reference sequence). J was trimmed by 4 bases and V by 5 bases; bases with no gene match: 7. The CDR3 DNA is TGTGCCAGCAGCCTAGGGACAGGACGATACAATGAGCAGTTCTTC. Residues: CASSLGTGRYNEQFF.

The chain carries TRBV10-1 and TRBJ1-1, with 9 nucleotides matching TRBD1. Germline V lookup: CDR1 WNHNN, CDR2 SYGVQD (reference sequence). Unmatched junction bases numbered 8, after V lost 5 bases and J lost 1 base. This CDR3 spans 16 amino acids. The CDR3 region is CASSRGQGLSNTEAFF. CDR3 in DNA: TGCGCCAGCAGTCGGGGACAGGGACTGTCGAACACTGAAGCTTTCTTT.

In this sample, this clone turned up a few times. Here the CDR3 reads CAWSFDKFGYTF. In DNA, the CDR3 is TGTGCCTGGAGCTTTGACAAGTTCGGCTACACCTTC. The V and J genes are TRBV30 and TRBJ1-2, with D hard to call. The V end lost 3 bases, the J end lost 8 bases, and 13 bases lay between the germline ends. CDR1 GTSNPN and CDR2 SVGIG come from the germline V gene (reference sequence). This CDR3 is built from 12 residues.